The 9 T cell receptor beta chains in this list originate from one sample, sequenced in a study of low-dose radiotherapy and immunotherapy resistance in tumors. Primers used for first-strand cDNA, a TRAV- and TRBV-specific set, covered both alpha and beta chains. The PCR that amplified TCRs ran for 20 cycles, relying on a constant-region primer and a V-primer adapter. Each CDR3 protein gets one entry after TCRdb re-called the reads with MiXCR. The profile covers around 100,000 distinct CDR3 sequences, with less than 25% appearing a single time and about 4% taken by the ten largest. The time point is: after trial treatment. Treatment reported: LDRT plus nivolumab, ipilimumab, low-dose cyclophosphamide and aspirin (RACIN trial). The sample was PBMCs, taken after low-dose radiotherapy plus immunotherapy. Source of these receptors: a male donor with prostate cancer.

V usage is TRBV7-3 and J usage is TRBJ2-7; no definite D call. V was trimmed by 5 bases and J by 0 bases, leaving 11 bases between them. There are 14 residues in the CDR3. Germline CDR1 SGHTA, CDR2 FQGTGA. As DNA, the CDR3 is TGTGCCAGCAGCACAGCGCCGCCCTCCTACGAGCAGTACTTC. It is translated as CASSTAPPSYEQYF.

A remark on this clonotype: This likely stems from a read error, as it lies one base from a far larger clone. A read error is likely, as this CDR3 ends without the conserved phenylalanine or tryptophan. The chain is built from TRBV6-1 and TRBJ2-7; D possibly corresponds to TRBD1 (5 bases). The germline gives CDR1 MNHNS, CDR2 SASEGT. Between the trimmed V and J ends, which lost 10 bases and 0 bases, there was a span of 22 bases. The CDR3 extends over 16 amino acids. CDR3: CAIAAGQGDSSYEQYL. The CDR3, as DNA: TGTGCCATAGCTGCTGGCCAGGGTGACAGCTCCTACGAGCAGTACCTC.

The rearrangement links TRBV6-2 or TRBV6-3 to TRBJ1-1; 7 bases map to TRBD1. Germline V gene sequence: CDR1 MNHEY, CDR2 SVGEGT. The CDR3 is made up of 13 amino acids. The trim removed 5 bases at V and 4 bases at J, leaving 4 bases unmatched. CDR3 residues: CASSNRQGTEAFF. In DNA, the CDR3 is TGTGCCAGCAGTAACAGACAGGGCACTGAAGCTTTCTTT.

The V and J genes are TRBV7-2 and TRBJ2-2, with D possibly being TRBD1 (7 bases). This CDR3 spans 20 amino acids. Germline V gives CDR1 SGHTA, CDR2 FQGNSA. The V gene lost 5 bases and the J gene lost 3 bases, with 28 bases spanning the gap. The CDR3 sequence: CASSPLRENRQGLYTGELFF. The CDR3 nucleotides are TGTGCCAGCAGCCCACTTAGGGAAAACCGACAGGGACTTTACACCGGGGAGCTGTTTTTT.

The V call is TRBV3-1, the J call TRBJ2-4, with D hard to call. Trimming pared 4 bases from V and 6 bases from J, leaving 16 bases between. CDR1 and CDR2 from the germline V gene are LGHDT and YNNKEL (reference sequence). The CDR3 sequence is 15 residues long. Written as DNA, the CDR3 is TGTGCCAGCAGCCCGTCGGCTGGGCAGCGAAACATTCAGTACTTC. This gives the protein CASSPSAGQRNIQYF.

This clonotype was seen repeatedly, ten times or more. The V and J genes are TRBV25-1 and TRBJ2-5, with D possibly called TRBD1 or TRBD2 (6 bases each). V was cut by 1 base and J by 2 bases, with 17 bases left in between. CDR1 and CDR2 (germline): MGHDK, SYGVNS. The CDR3 has 17 amino acids. CDR3 in DNA: TGTGCCAGCAGTGAATCCGCCCTGTGGGGGGCACAAGAGACCCAGTACTTC. Residues: CASSESALWGAQETQYF.

This clonotype has ten or more counts. The chain carries TRBV7-6 and TRBJ1-1; the D gene is possibly TRBD1 (6 bases). The CDR3 has 13 amino acids. V lost 4 bases, J lost 2 bases, and 8 bases lay in between. Germline V lookup: CDR1 SGHVS, CDR2 FNYEAQ. CDR3 in amino acids: CASSSTGNTEAFF. The DNA of the CDR3 is TGTGCCAGCAGCTCGACAGGCAACACTGAAGCTTTCTTT.

The chain is built from TRBV27 and TRBJ2-7, with TRBD2 as a possible D gene (5 bases). The CDR3 is 12 amino acids. Germline V gene data show CDR1 as MNHEY and CDR2 as SMNVEV (reference sequence). V was shortened by 9 bases and J by 2 bases, with 11 bases between the two germline ends. The DNA of the CDR3 is TGTGCCAGTAGAAAGGGAGCCTACGAGCAGTACTTC. Residues: CASRKGAYEQYF.

The chain uses TRBV6-1 and TRBJ1-2; the D gene is possibly TRBD1 (5 bases). This CDR3 is 14 amino acids long. V lost 7 bases and J 0 bases, leaving 12 bases between the germline ends. Germline loops: CDR1 MNHNS, CDR2 SASEGT. The CDR3 DNA follows: TGTGCCAGCACGGTCAGGGAAGCTAACTATGGCTACACCTTC. Protein: CASTVREANYGYTF.